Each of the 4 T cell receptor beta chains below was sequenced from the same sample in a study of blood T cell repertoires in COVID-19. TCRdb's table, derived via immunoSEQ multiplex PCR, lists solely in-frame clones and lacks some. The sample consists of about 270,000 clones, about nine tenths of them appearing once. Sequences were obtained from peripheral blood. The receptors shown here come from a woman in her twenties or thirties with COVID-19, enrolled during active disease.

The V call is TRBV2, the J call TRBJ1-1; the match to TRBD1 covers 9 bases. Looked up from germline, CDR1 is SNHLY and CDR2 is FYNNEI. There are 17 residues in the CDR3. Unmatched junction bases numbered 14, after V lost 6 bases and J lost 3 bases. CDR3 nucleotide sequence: TGTGCCAGCAGGGAGTCCCGGGACAGGGTTGGTGACACTGAAGCTTTCTTT. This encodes CASRESRDRVGDTEAFF. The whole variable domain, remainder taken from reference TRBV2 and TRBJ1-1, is EPEVTQTPSHQVTQMGQEVILRCVPISNHLYFYWYRQILGQKVEFLVSFYNNEISEKSEIFDDQFSVERPDGSNFTLKIRSTKLEDSAMYFCASRESRDRVGDTEAFFGQGTRLTVV.

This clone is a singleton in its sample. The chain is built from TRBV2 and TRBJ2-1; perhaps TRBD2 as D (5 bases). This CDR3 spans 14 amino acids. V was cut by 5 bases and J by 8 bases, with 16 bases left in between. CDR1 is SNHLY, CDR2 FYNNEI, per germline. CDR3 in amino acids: CASSRRGLEDEQFF. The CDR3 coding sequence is TGTGCCAGCAGTAGACGCGGACTGGAAGATGAGCAGTTCTTC.

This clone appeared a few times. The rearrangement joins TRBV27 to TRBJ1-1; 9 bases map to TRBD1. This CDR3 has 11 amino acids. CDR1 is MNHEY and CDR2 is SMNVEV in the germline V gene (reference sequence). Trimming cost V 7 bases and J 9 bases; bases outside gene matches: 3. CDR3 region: CASTDRGKAFF. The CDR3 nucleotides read TGTGCCAGCACCGACAGGGGGAAAGCTTTCTTT.

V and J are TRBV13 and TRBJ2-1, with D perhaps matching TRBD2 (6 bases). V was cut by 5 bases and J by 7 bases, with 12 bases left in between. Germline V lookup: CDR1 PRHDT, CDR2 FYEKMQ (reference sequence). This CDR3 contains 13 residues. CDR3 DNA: TGTGCCAGCAGCCGTGGGACTCCGAATGAGCAGTTCTTC. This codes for CASSRGTPNEQFF.